This TCR beta chain was sequenced for a study of shared clonotypes between healthy human individuals. Overall study findings and caveats: Estimated richness values were generally larger in naive subsets than in memory subsets.

V lost 0 bases and J 0 bases, leaving 12 bases between the germline ends. This CDR3 is 17 amino acids long. All participating donors were Caucasian adults from Nashville, Tennessee. This clone came up a few times. As yet, its antigen is unknown. Assay: immunoSEQ multiplex PCR; the TCRdb copy retains only in-frame clones and omits some. Of 740,000 or so clones listed, 55% to 85% are singletons. The J gene is TRBJ1-3, the V gene TRBV23-1; no firm D call. TRBV23-1 is sorted into the ORF group, with uncertain function. The source of this sequence is a woman in her 30s in good health. What was sequenced was memory CD4+ T cells sorted from blood. Described subset: CD45RA-negative fraction. The CDR3 is CASSQSRERFSGNTIYF. Here the CDR3 DNA reads TGCGCCAGCAGTCAATCGAGGGAGCGGTTCTCTGGAAACACCATATATTTT.